This T cell receptor beta chain is from a study of identical twins. This CDR3 is 14 amino acids long. V was pared by 4 bases and J by 5 bases, with 5 bases of the junction left unmatched. Germline CDR1 reads SGHTA; CDR2 reads FQGNSA. TCRdb processed the 5' RACE reads anew with MiXCR; each CDR3 protein has one entry. The profile covers 1.5 million to 2 million distinct CDR3 sequences, with about 32% appearing a single time and more than 0.25% taken by the ten largest. This receptor was obtained from a newborn girl in good health. V usage is TRBV7-2 and J usage is TRBJ1-1; 9 bases line up with TRBD1. Sequenced material: cord blood. CDR3 bases: TGTGCCAGCAGCTACGGGACAGGGCGGACTGAAGCTTTCTTT. It codes for CASSYGTGRTEAFF.